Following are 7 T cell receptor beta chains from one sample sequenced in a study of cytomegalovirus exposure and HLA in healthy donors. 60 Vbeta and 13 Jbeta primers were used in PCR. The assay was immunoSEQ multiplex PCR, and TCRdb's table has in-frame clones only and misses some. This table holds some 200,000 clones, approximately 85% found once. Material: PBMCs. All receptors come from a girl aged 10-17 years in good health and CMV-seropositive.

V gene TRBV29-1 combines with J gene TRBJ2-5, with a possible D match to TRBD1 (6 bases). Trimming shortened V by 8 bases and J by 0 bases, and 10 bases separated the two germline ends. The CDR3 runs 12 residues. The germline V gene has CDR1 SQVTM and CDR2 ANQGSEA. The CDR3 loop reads CSTTGYQETQYF. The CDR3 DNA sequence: TGCAGCACCACAGGGTACCAAGAGACCCAGTACTTC.

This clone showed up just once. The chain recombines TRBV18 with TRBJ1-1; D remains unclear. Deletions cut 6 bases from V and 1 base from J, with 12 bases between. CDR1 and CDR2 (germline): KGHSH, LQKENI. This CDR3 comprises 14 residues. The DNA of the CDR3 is TGTGCCAGCTCCACGGGGAGAAAGAACACTGAAGCTTTCTTT. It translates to CASSTGRKNTEAFF. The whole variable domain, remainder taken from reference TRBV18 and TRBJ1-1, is NAGVMQNPRHLVRRRGQEARLRCSPMKGHSHVYWYRQLPEEGLKFMVYLQKENIIDESGMPKERFSAEFPKEGPSILRIQQVVRGDSAAYFCASSTGRKNTEAFFGQGTRLTVV.

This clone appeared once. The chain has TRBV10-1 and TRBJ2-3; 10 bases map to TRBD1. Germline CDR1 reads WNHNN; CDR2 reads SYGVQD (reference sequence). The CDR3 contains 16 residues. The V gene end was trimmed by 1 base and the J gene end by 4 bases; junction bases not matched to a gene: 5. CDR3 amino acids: CASSEWATGGADTQYF. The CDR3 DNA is TGCGCCAGCAGTGAGTGGGCGACAGGGGGCGCAGATACGCAGTATTTT.

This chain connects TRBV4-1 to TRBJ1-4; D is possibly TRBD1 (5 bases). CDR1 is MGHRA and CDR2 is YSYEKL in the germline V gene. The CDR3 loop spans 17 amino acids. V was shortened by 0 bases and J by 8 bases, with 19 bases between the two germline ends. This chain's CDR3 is CASSQDLGEGQREKLFF. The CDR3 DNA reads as TGCGCCAGCAGCCAAGATCTCGGGGAGGGGCAAAGAGAAAAACTGTTTTTT.

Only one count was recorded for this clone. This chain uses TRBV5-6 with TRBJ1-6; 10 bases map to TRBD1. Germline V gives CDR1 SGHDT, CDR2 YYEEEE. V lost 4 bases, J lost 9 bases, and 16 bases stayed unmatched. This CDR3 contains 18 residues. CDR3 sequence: CASSARTGTGAIGSPLHF. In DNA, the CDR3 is TGTGCCAGCAGCGCGAGAACCGGGACAGGGGCCATCGGTTCACCCCTCCACTTT.

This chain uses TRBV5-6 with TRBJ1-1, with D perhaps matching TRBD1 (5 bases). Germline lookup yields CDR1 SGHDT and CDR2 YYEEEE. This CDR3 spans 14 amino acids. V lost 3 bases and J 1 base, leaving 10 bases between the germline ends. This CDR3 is CASSWTGGNTEAFF. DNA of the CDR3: TGTGCCAGCAGCTGGACGGGGGGGAACACTGAAGCTTTCTTT.

The CDR3: CASSQGDIAYNEQFF. In DNA, the CDR3 is TGCGCCAGCAGCCAAGGGGACATAGCCTACAATGAGCAGTTCTTC. The genes are TRBV4-1 and TRBJ2-1; TRBD1 is a possible D gene (6 bases). This CDR3 comprises 15 residues. Germline lookup yields CDR1 MGHRA and CDR2 YSYEKL. Trimming took 1 base from V and 2 from J, leaving 9 bases between them.